One and the same sample provided the 27 T cell receptor beta chains below, sequenced in a study of CD8 T cells in Susac syndrome. RNA, at about 0.45 to 1 ug, was reverse transcribed with random hexamers. One entry per CDR3 protein, called by TCRdb with MiXCR from the immunoSEQ multiplex PCR reads. In the table there are under 200,000 distinct CDR3 sequences, approximately 95% of which are singletons. Sequencing input: CD8+ T cells from PBMCs. These receptors all stem from a human donor with Susac syndrome.

This clonotype was observed a single time. The CDR3 is CSPRQYSYEQYF. The CDR3 bases are TGCAGCCCCCGACAATACTCCTACGAGCAGTACTTC. This chain connects TRBV29-1 to TRBJ2-7; D call uncertain. This CDR3 is built from 12 residues. The V and J ends lost 8 bases and 0 bases respectively, with 11 bases between them. Germline values: CDR1 SQVTM, CDR2 ANQGSEA.

V usage is TRBV7-9 and J usage is TRBJ1-2; 9 bases agree with TRBD1. Germline V CDR1 and CDR2: SEHNR, FQNEAQ (reference sequence). The CDR3 length is 18 residues. V trimming: 3 bases; J trimming: 3 bases; junction bases outside the gene matches: 14. CDR3 residues: CASSLGKDRGSYHYGYTF. Here the CDR3 DNA reads TGTGCCAGCAGCTTGGGGAAAGACAGGGGGAGTTATCACTATGGCTACACCTTC.

The rearrangement uses TRBV5-1 and TRBJ1-2; TRBD1 aligns across 9 bases. Germline V gives CDR1 SGHRS, CDR2 YFSETQ. The CDR3 length is 15 residues. The V and J ends lost 4 bases and 2 bases, in that order; junction bases with no gene match: 6. The CDR3, as DNA: TGCGCCAGCAGCCAGGGACAGGGAACAAACTATGGCTACACCTTC. Translating it yields CASSQGQGTNYGYTF.

This chain links TRBV3-1 with TRBJ1-4; 9 bases agree with TRBD1. Germline-derived CDR1 and CDR2 are LGHDT and YNNKEL (reference sequence). V lost 3 bases and J lost 9; bases outside the gene matches: 5. The CDR3 spans 14 residues. In nucleotides, the CDR3 is TGTGCCAGCAGCCAGGACAGGGGAAGGAAAAAACTGTTTTTT. Protein: CASSQDRGRKKLFF.

This clonotype is a singleton in its sample. V and J are TRBV20-1 and TRBJ2-7; maybe TRBD2 (7 bases). There are 14 residues in the CDR3. The germline V gene encodes CDR1 DFQATT and CDR2 SNEGSKA (reference sequence). V was cut by 2 bases and J by 7 bases, with 18 bases left in between. DNA of the CDR3: TGCAGTGCTAGAAGTCGGCGGGGGCCCCTTGAGCAGTACTTC. Translated, it gives CSARSRRGPLEQYF.

The chain recombines TRBV27 with TRBJ2-1; no definite D call. Per germline, CDR1 MNHEY and CDR2 SMNVEV (reference sequence). The CDR3 has 13 amino acids. The V and J ends lost 1 base and 6 bases respectively, with 7 bases between them. Written as DNA, the CDR3 is TGTGCCAGCAGTTTATTTGGGATCAATGAGCAGTTCTTC. Translating gives CASSLFGINEQFF.

The V gene is TRBV10-3, the J gene TRBJ1-2; 10 bases are a match to TRBD1. V was pared by 5 bases and J by 8 bases, with 5 bases of the junction left unmatched. Germline assignment: CDR1 ENHRY and CDR2 SYGVKD. This CDR3 contains 13 residues. This CDR3 is CAISRQGADGYTF. The CDR3 DNA reads as TGTGCCATCAGTAGACAGGGGGCGGACGGCTACACCTTC.

J is TRBJ2-3 and V is TRBV29-1, with TRBD2 matching 7 bases. CDR3 length: 15 amino acids. V lost 6 bases, J lost 1 base, and 10 bases stayed unmatched. Per germline, CDR1 SQVTM and CDR2 ANQGSEA. CDR3 sequence: CSVRLAEDGTDTQYF. The DNA of the CDR3 is TGCAGCGTGCGACTAGCTGAAGATGGCACAGATACGCAGTATTTT.

The chain combines TRBV9 with TRBJ2-7, with D possibly TRBD1 on 6 matching bases. The CDR3 extends over 14 amino acids. Trimming shortened V by 3 bases and J by 5 bases, and 15 bases separated the two germline ends. Germline CDR1 SGDLS, CDR2 YYNGEE. CDR3 in amino acids: CASSGGGHWDEQYF. The CDR3 nucleotides are TGTGCCAGCAGCGGAGGGGGACACTGGGACGAGCAGTACTTC. Full variable domain (rest looked up from reference TRBV9 and TRBJ2-7): DSGVTQTPKHLITATGQRVTLRCSPRSGDLSVYWYQQSLDQGLQFLIQYYNGEERAKGNILERFSAQQFPDLHSELNLSSLELGDSALYFCASSGGGHWDEQYFGPGTRLTVT.

V usage is TRBV7-9 and J usage is TRBJ2-5, with 7 bases aligning to TRBD2. Germline CDR1 is SEHNR and CDR2 is FQNEAQ (reference sequence). The J segment lost 2 bases and the V segment lost 5 bases, leaving 11 bases of the junction unmatched. The CDR3 loop spans 16 amino acids. The CDR3 here is CASSPTSAETQETQYF. Here the CDR3 DNA reads TGTGCCAGCAGCCCCACTAGCGCCGAAACTCAAGAGACCCAGTACTTC.

The CDR3 sequence: CASSSNREIGYEQYF. CDR3 bases: TGTGCCAGCAGCTCCAACAGGGAAATTGGGTACGAGCAGTACTTC. The V gene is TRBV7-9, the J gene TRBJ2-7, with a weak D call TRBD1 (6 bases). Trimming stripped 4 bases from V and 4 bases from J, with 17 bases between. The CDR3 contains 15 residues. Germline V gives CDR1 SEHNR, CDR2 FQNEAQ (reference sequence).

The J gene is TRBJ1-1, the V gene TRBV4-2, with D perhaps TRBD1 (5 bases). This CDR3 has 11 amino acids. V lost 4 bases, J lost 7 bases, and 7 bases lay in between. CDR1 and CDR2 from the germline V gene are LGHNA and YNFKEQ. The CDR3 loop is CASSLDSEAFF. CDR3 DNA: TGTGCCAGCAGCCTTGACAGTGAAGCTTTCTTT.

This clonotype came up once. This sequence joins TRBV19 and TRBJ1-1, with D possibly matching TRBD1 (5 bases). The CDR3 runs 13 residues. V was clipped by 5 bases and J by 4 bases, with 11 bases between them. Germline V gives CDR1 LNHDA, CDR2 SQIVND (reference sequence). The CDR3 spells CASSGQLATEAFF. The CDR3 bases are TGTGCCAGTAGTGGACAACTCGCCACTGAAGCTTTCTTT.

The rearrangement joins TRBV28 to TRBJ2-7, with a possible D match to TRBD1 (5 bases). Germline loops: CDR1 MDHEN, CDR2 SYDVKM. The CDR3 is 14 residues long. Between the trimmed V and J ends, which lost 0 bases and 3 bases, there was a span of 9 bases. CDR3 region: CASSLWQGHYEQYF. CDR3 nucleotide sequence: TGTGCCAGCAGTTTATGGCAGGGCCACTACGAGCAGTACTTC.

This chain joins TRBV27 and TRBJ2-7, with no clear D. CDR1 is MNHEY and CDR2 is SMNVEV in the germline V gene (reference sequence). The germline V and J ends were trimmed by 5 bases and 2 bases, with 13 bases remaining between them. The CDR3 is made up of 14 amino acids. The CDR3 DNA follows: TGTGCCAGCAGTCTGAAATTCCTCACCTACGAGCAGTACTTC. Protein: CASSLKFLTYEQYF.

The J gene is TRBJ1-4, the V gene TRBV20-1, with no clear D. The CDR3 loop spans 13 amino acids. The germline V and J ends were trimmed by 6 bases and 4 bases, with 12 bases remaining between them. Germline V gives CDR1 DFQATT, CDR2 SNEGSKA (reference sequence). CDR3 sequence: CSAPTPNNEKLFF. DNA of the CDR3: TGCAGTGCCCCGACACCAAATAATGAAAAACTGTTTTTT.

The chain couples TRBV20-1 to TRBJ2-7; the match to TRBD1 covers 7 bases. V was pared by 6 bases and J by 2 bases, with 4 bases of the junction left unmatched. Germline assignment: CDR1 DFQATT and CDR2 SNEGSKA (reference sequence). This CDR3 has 12 residues. The CDR3 loop is CSARQGTYEQYF. The CDR3, as DNA: TGCAGTGCACGACAGGGTACCTACGAGCAGTACTTC.

V gene TRBV15 combines with J gene TRBJ2-7, with TRBD1 as a possible D gene (6 bases). V lost 4 bases to trimming and J lost 0 bases, with 13 bases between them. Germline V CDR1 and CDR2: LNHNV, YYDKDF (reference sequence). CDR3 size: 15 residues. This chain's CDR3 is CATSKDRNPSYEQYF. CDR3 sequence (DNA): TGTGCCACCAGCAAAGACAGGAACCCCTCCTACGAGCAGTACTTC.

The chain uses TRBV6-5 and TRBJ2-1; 7 bases are shared with TRBD1. Germline CDR1 reads MNHEY; CDR2 reads SVGAGI. This CDR3 region has 14 residues. V trimming: 2 bases; J trimming: 8 bases; junction bases outside the gene matches: 6. The CDR3 coding sequence is TGTGCCAGCAGTTACGGACAGGACTTCGATGAGCAGTTCTTC. Protein product: CASSYGQDFDEQFF.

The V gene is TRBV20-1, the J gene TRBJ2-1, with 11 bases aligning to TRBD2. Trimming took 6 bases from V and 8 from J; bases not matched to a gene: 12. The CDR3 totals 15 residues. The germline gives CDR1 DFQATT, CDR2 SNEGSKA (reference sequence). CDR3 sequence (DNA): TGCAGTGCGGCAAGACTAGCGGGGAGTCCCGATGAGCAGTTCTTC. It is translated as CSAARLAGSPDEQFF.

The rearrangement joins TRBV12-3 or TRBV12-4 to TRBJ1-5; 8 nucleotides agree with TRBD1. The trim removed 3 bases at V and 5 bases at J, leaving 3 bases unmatched. This CDR3 contains 14 residues. The CDR3 DNA reads as TGTGCCAGCAGTTTGTACAGGGGGGATCAGCCCCAGCATTTT. Its protein is CASSLYRGDQPQHF.

The V call is TRBV7-3, the J call TRBJ2-1; D is unclear. This CDR3 region has 15 residues. CDR1 and CDR2 from the germline V gene are SGHTA and FQGTGA. V gave up 1 base and J gave up 8 bases, with 15 bases separating them. The CDR3 region is CASSLSSIIGDEQFF. The CDR3 DNA reads TGTGCCAGCAGCTTAAGCTCTATCATCGGCGATGAGCAGTTCTTC.

The chain carries TRBV4-1 and TRBJ2-1; 8 bases align to TRBD1. The CDR3 has 12 amino acids. J was trimmed by 8 bases and V by 5 bases; bases with no gene match: 2. The germline V gene has CDR1 MGHRA and CDR2 YSYEKL. CDR3 residues: CASSYRGDEQFF. DNA for the CDR3: TGCGCCAGCAGCTACAGGGGGGATGAGCAGTTCTTC.

The V gene is TRBV10-3, the J gene TRBJ2-3; TRBD2 matches at 9 bases. V lost 7 bases, J lost 4 bases, and 3 bases stayed unmatched. The CDR3 consists of 13 residues. Germline V gene sequence: CDR1 ENHRY, CDR2 SYGVKD. CDR3 sequence: CAITQREADTQYF. DNA of the CDR3: TGTGCCATCACGCAGCGGGAGGCAGATACGCAGTATTTT.

The chain uses TRBV13 and TRBJ2-7, with 7 bases aligning to TRBD1. J lost 2 bases, V lost 5 bases, and 12 bases had no gene match. This CDR3 is 16 amino acids long. Germline loops: CDR1 PRHDT, CDR2 FYEKMQ (reference sequence). CDR3 coding DNA: TGTGCCAGCAGCCCCAGAGTACAGGGGCGAACCTACGAGCAGTACTTC. It specifies CASSPRVQGRTYEQYF. Variable domain in full (rest from reference TRBV13 and TRBJ2-7): AAGVIQSPRHLIKEKRETATLKCYPIPRHDTVYWYQQGPGQDPQFLISFYEKMQSDKGSIPDRFSAQQFSDYHSELNMSSLELGDSALYFCASSPRVQGRTYEQYFGPGTRLTVT.

This clonotype appeared a single time. CDR3: CATRPGTAQSIRDYGYTF. DNA for the CDR3: TGTGCCACCAGGCCCGGGACAGCGCAGTCTATTCGGGACTATGGCTACACCTTC. J is TRBJ1-2 and V is TRBV24-1; 7 bases align to TRBD1. The V gene's germline CDR1 is KGHDR and CDR2 SFDVKD. The CDR3 contains 18 residues. J gave up 3 bases and V 7 bases, and 19 bases lay outside the gene matches.

The rearrangement uses TRBV6-2 or TRBV6-3 and TRBJ1-5; 7 bases are shared with TRBD1. V gave up 7 bases and J gave up 6 bases; unmatched junction bases: 3. The CDR3 is 12 residues long. Germline V gene data show CDR1 as MNHEY and CDR2 as SVGEGT. In DNA, the CDR3 is TGTGCCAGCACGACAGGGCCTCAGCCCCAGCATTTT. This sequence encodes CASTTGPQPQHF.